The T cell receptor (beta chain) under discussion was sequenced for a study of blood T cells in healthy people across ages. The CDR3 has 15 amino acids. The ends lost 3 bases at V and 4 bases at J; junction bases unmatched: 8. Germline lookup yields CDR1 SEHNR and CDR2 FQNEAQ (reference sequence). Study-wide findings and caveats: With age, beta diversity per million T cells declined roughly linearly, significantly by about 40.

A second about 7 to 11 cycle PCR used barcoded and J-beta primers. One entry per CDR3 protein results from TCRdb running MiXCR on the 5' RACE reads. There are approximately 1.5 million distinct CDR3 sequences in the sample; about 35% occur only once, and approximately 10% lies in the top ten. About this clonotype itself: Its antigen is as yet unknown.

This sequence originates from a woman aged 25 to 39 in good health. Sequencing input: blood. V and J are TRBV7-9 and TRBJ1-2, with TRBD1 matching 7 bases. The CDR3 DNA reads TGTGCCAGCAGCTTTGGACAGGTGAACCTCTATGGCTACACCTTC. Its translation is CASSFGQVNLYGYTF.